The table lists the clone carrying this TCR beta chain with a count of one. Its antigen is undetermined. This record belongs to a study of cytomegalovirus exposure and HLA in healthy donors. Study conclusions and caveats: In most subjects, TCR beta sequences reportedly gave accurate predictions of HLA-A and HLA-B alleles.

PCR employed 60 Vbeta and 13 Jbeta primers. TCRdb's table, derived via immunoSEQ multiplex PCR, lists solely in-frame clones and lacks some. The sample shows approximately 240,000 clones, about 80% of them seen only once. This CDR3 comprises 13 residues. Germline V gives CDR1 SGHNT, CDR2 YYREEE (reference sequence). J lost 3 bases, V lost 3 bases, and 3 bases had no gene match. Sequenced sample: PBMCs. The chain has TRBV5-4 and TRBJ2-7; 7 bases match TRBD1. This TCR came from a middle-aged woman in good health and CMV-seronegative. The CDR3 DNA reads TGTGCCAGCAGCTCCGGGACAGTCTACGAGCAGTACTTC. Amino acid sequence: CASSSGTVYEQYF.